The T cell receptor beta chain under discussion was sequenced for a study of identical twins. The CDR3 runs to 14 residues. Trimming took 7 bases from V and 0 from J, leaving 11 bases between them. Germline CDR1 and CDR2: LGHDT and YNNKEL (reference sequence). This clonotype was counted at least ten times. One entry per CDR3 protein results from TCRdb running MiXCR on the 5' RACE reads. The sample has 690,000 or so distinct CDR3 sequences; approximately 9% are singletons. These data were also reused for a study on yellow fever vaccine responses in identical twins.

The V and J genes are TRBV3-1 and TRBJ2-3, with TRBD2 as a possible D gene (5 bases). This receptor was obtained from a young woman in good health. Material for sequencing was PBMCs. DNA for the CDR3: TGTGCCAGCAACGCGGGTCCCAGCACAGATACGCAGTATTTT. Residues: CASNAGPSTDTQYF.